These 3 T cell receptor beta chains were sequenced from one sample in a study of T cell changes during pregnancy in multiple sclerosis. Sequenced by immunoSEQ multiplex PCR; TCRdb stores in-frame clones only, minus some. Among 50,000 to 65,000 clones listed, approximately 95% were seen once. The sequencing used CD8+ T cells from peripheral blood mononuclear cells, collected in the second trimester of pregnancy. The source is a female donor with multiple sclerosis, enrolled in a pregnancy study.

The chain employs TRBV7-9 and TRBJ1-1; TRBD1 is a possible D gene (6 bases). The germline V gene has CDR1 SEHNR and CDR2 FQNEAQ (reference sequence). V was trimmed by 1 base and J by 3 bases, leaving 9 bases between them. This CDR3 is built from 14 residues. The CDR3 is CASSLVRGDTEAFF. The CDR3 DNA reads TGTGCCAGCAGCTTAGTCAGGGGAGACACTGAAGCTTTCTTT.

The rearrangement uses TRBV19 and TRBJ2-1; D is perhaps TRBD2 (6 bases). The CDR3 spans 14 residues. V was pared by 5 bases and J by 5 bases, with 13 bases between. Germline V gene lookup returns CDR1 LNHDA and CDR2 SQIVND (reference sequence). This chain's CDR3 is CASSLSGGNNEQFF. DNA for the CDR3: TGTGCCAGTAGTCTATCTGGGGGGAACAATGAGCAGTTCTTC.

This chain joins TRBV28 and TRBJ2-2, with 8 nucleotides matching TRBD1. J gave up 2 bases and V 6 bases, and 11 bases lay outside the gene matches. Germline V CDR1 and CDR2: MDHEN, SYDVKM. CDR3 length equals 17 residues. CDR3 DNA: TGTGCCAGCAGCTTTTATGCCGGGACAGGAAACACCGGGGAGCTGTTTTTT. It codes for CASSFYAGTGNTGELFF.